This entry lists 25 T cell receptor beta chains sequenced from one sample in a study of T cells in Graves' hyperthyroidism and ophthalmopathy. Template material for amplifying TCR beta CDR3 regions consisted of RNA transcripts. Using the HTBI primer set, a first-round RT-PCR was run on the TCR CDR3. One entry per CDR3 protein results from TCRdb running MiXCR on the multiplex PCR reads. The table has about 290,000 distinct CDR3 sequences, about 16% seen once. Sequenced input: blood. The receptors here all came from a woman aged 45-65 years with Graves' hyperthyroidism that later progressed to Graves' ophthalmopathy.

This clonotype was recorded at least ten times. The CDR3 spells CASSLLQGKEYF. The CDR3 coding sequence is TGTGCCAGCAGCCTTTTGCAGGGTAAGGAGTACTTC. This chain joins TRBV7-9 and TRBJ2-7; a possible D gene is TRBD1 (5 bases). With 5 bases removed from V and 11 bases from J, the gap between germline ends came to 16 bases. This CDR3 region has 12 residues. Looked up from germline, CDR1 is SEHNR and CDR2 is FQNEAQ (reference sequence).

This clonotype was recorded at least ten times. The chain links TRBV2 to TRBJ1-3; tentative D call: TRBD1 (6 bases). Germline values: CDR1 SNHLY, CDR2 FYNNEI. The CDR3 sequence is 16 residues long. Trimming stripped 9 bases from V and 0 bases from J, with 18 bases between. This CDR3 reads CASRGDIPYSGNTIYF. CDR3 bases: TGTGCCAGTAGGGGGGACATCCCATACTCTGGAAACACCATATATTTT.

This clonotype occurred many times. The DNA of the CDR3 is TGTGCCAGCAGTCCTCCATACACCGGGGAGCTGTTTTTT. This sequence encodes CASSPPYTGELFF. The rearrangement uses TRBV12-3 or TRBV12-4 and TRBJ2-2; no clear D. The CDR3 has 13 residues. The ends were cut back, 5 bases at V and 3 bases at J, with 7 bases in the middle.

This clonotype was counted many times. CDR3 residues: CASSVSSGSLNEQFF. CDR3 sequence (DNA): TGCGCCAGCAGCGTCTCTAGCGGGAGTCTCAATGAGCAGTTCTTC. V usage is TRBV5-1 and J usage is TRBJ2-1; TRBD2 agrees at 10 bases. V shed 4 bases, J shed 6 bases, and the junction held 7 bases outside the gene matches. The CDR3 loop spans 15 amino acids. Germline CDR1 is SGHRS and CDR2 is YFSETQ.

This CDR3 reads CASSLGIGIEAYEQYF. The CDR3 DNA is TGTGCCAGCAGTTTAGGGATCGGGATCGAGGCTTACGAGCAGTACTTC. The chain joins TRBV28 to TRBJ2-7; possible D gene TRBD2, 5 bases. Trimming removed 2 bases at V and 4 bases at J, with 18 bases between. CDR3 length: 16 amino acids. The germline gives CDR1 MDHEN, CDR2 SYDVKM.

The V call is TRBV11-2, the J call TRBJ2-1, with D possibly TRBD1 on 6 matching bases. Germline lookup yields CDR1 SGHAT and CDR2 FQNNGV. V lost 5 bases and J 5 bases, leaving 10 bases between the germline ends. CDR3 length: 13 amino acids. This CDR3 is CASSMDRHNEQFF. CDR3 nucleotides: TGTGCCAGCAGCATGGACAGACACAATGAGCAGTTCTTC.

This clonotype appeared many times. CDR3 region: CASSYTGTGVSYNEQFF. In nucleotides, the CDR3 is TGTGCCAGCAGCTACACTGGGACAGGGGTCTCCTACAATGAGCAGTTCTTC. The chain joins TRBV7-3 to TRBJ2-1, with 10 bases lining up with TRBD1. V was pared by 4 bases and J by 0 bases, with 6 bases of the junction left unmatched. The CDR3 is 17 amino acids. The germline V gene encodes CDR1 SGHTA and CDR2 FQGTGA.

This clonotype was recorded many times. The V call is TRBV28, the J call TRBJ2-7; D is possibly TRBD2 (5 bases). Germline V gene data show CDR1 as MDHEN and CDR2 as SYDVKM. Trimming stripped 3 bases from V and 7 bases from J, with 13 bases between. This CDR3 is 13 amino acids long. CDR3 DNA: TGTGCCAGCAGTTTTGTAGGGAGAAGGGAGCAGTACTTC. This codes for CASSFVGRREQYF.

This clonotype was seen at least ten times. The chain is built from TRBV28 and TRBJ2-1; 9 nucleotides align to TRBD2. Germline V CDR1 and CDR2: MDHEN, SYDVKM. CDR3 length: 15 residues. Losses at the gene ends were 6 bases for V and 6 bases for J; bases not matched to a gene: 9. CDR3 sequence reads: CASSPTGTSSNEQFF. CDR3 DNA: TGTGCCAGCAGCCCTACCGGGACTAGCAGCAATGAGCAGTTCTTC.

Of note for this clonotype: The CDR3 does not close with the conserved phenylalanine or tryptophan, likely indicating a read error. V and J are TRBV6-1 and TRBJ2-7; TRBD1 is a possible D gene (6 bases). The CDR3 is made up of 16 amino acids. V lost 6 bases and J 2 bases, leaving 20 bases between the germline ends. From germline, CDR1 is MNHNS and CDR2 SASEGT. The CDR3: CASSAPNRAPAYEQYL. As DNA, the CDR3 is TGTGCCAGCAGCGCCCCAAACAGGGCACCCGCCTACGAGCAGTACCTC.

Many counts were recorded for this clonotype. The rearrangement uses TRBV29-1 and TRBJ2-7, with D maybe TRBD1 (5 bases). The CDR3 extends over 14 amino acids. Looked up from germline, CDR1 is SQVTM and CDR2 is ANQGSEA. V was cut by 6 bases and J by 7 bases, with 22 bases left in between. CDR3 residues: CSVVKGATLGEQYF. The CDR3, as DNA: TGCAGCGTGGTAAAAGGGGCGACCTTAGGGGAGCAGTACTTC.

This clonotype was seen a few times. This chain uses TRBV19 with TRBJ1-2, with 7 bases matching TRBD1. The CDR3 sequence is 15 residues long. The germline V gene has CDR1 LNHDA and CDR2 SQIVND (reference sequence). With V trimmed by 2 bases and J by 6 bases, 9 bases remained unmatched. The CDR3 coding sequence is TGTGCCAGTAGTATAAGGGGGCGCAAAACAAATGGCTACACCTTC. Protein product: CASSIRGRKTNGYTF.

In its sample, this clonotype was seen a few times. V and J are TRBV7-8 and TRBJ1-2; D unclear. The CDR3 consists of 15 residues. V shed 0 bases and J shed 0 bases, with 8 bases lying between them. Germline CDR1 reads SGHVS; CDR2 reads FQNEAQ. CDR3 nucleotide sequence: TGTGCCAGCAGCTTAGCGCGGTGGCCTAACTATGGCTACACCTTC. Amino acids: CASSLARWPNYGYTF.

The V and J genes are TRBV28 and TRBJ2-1, with 16 bases fitting TRBD2. The germline V gene has CDR1 MDHEN and CDR2 SYDVKM. V lost 2 bases, J lost 5 bases, and 3 bases stayed unmatched. The CDR3 runs 17 residues. The CDR3 DNA reads TGTGCCAGCAGTTTAGGGGGGACTAGCGGGAGGGACAATGAGCAGTTCTTC. Translation gives CASSLGGTSGRDNEQFF.

Many counts were recorded for this clonotype. V usage is TRBV18 and J usage is TRBJ1-2; D might be TRBD1 (5 bases). The CDR3 totals 14 residues. Trimming took 2 bases from V and 5 from J, leaving 12 bases between them. CDR1 and CDR2 (germline): KGHSH, LQKENI. The CDR3 sequence is CASSPGREGYGYTF. CDR3 DNA sequence: TGTGCCAGCTCACCAGGGAGAGAGGGGTATGGCTACACCTTC.

This clonotype was counted at least ten times. The chain couples TRBV6-1 to TRBJ1-4, with 8 bases identical to TRBD1. CDR3 length: 15 residues. With 3 bases clipped from V and 10 bases from J, the junction kept 10 bases outside the gene matches. In germline, CDR1 is MNHNS, CDR2 SASEGT. CDR3 DNA sequence: TGTGCCAGCAGTGAGCAGGGGGCTATCAGTGGAAAACTGTTTTTT. This encodes CASSEQGAISGKLFF.

This clonotype was counted only a few times. One junction end disagrees with the germline gene, perhaps due to a read error. The chain uses TRBV20-1 and TRBJ2-3; 7 bases fit TRBD2. Germline assignment: CDR1 DFQATT and CDR2 SNEGSKA (reference sequence). This CDR3 has 15 residues. CDR3 coding DNA: TGCAGTGCTAGGAGCGGGGTTGCTAGCACAGATACGCGGTATTTT. This codes for CSARSGVASTDTRYF.

In its sample, this clonotype was seen many times. The gene calls are TRBV24-1 and TRBJ2-1; 9 nucleotides line up with TRBD2. The germline V gene has CDR1 KGHDR and CDR2 SFDVKD. This CDR3 region has 20 residues. Trimming cost V 5 bases and J 2 bases; bases outside gene matches: 18. CDR3: CATSGGSGRDHFTAYNEQFF. In nucleotides, the CDR3 is TGTGCCACCAGTGGGGGTAGCGGGAGAGATCACTTCACGGCCTACAATGAGCAGTTCTTC.

The rearrangement uses TRBV5-1 and TRBJ1-1; maybe TRBD1 (6 bases). CDR3 length: 15 amino acids. The germline V gene encodes CDR1 SGHRS and CDR2 YFSETQ. Trimming pared 1 base from V and 6 bases from J, leaving 16 bases between. CDR3 sequence reads: CASSLSHRDNAEAFF. The CDR3 DNA is TGCGCCAGCAGCTTGTCCCACCGGGACAACGCTGAAGCTTTCTTT. Variable domain in full (rest from reference TRBV5-1 and TRBJ1-1): KAGVTQTPRYLIKTRGQQVTLSCSPISGHRSVSWYQQTPGQGLQFLFEYFSETQRNKGNFPGRFSGRQFSNSRSEMNVSTLELGDSALYLCASSLSHRDNAEAFFGQGTRLTVV.

Many counts were recorded for this clonotype. The gene calls are TRBV6-1 and TRBJ2-1; 9 nucleotides align to TRBD2. The germline V gene encodes CDR1 MNHNS and CDR2 SASEGT. The V segment lost 6 bases and the J segment 6 bases; nucleotides outside the gene matches: 6. This CDR3 region has 14 residues. The CDR3 DNA reads as TGTGCCAGCAGAAAACTTAGCGGGAGCAATGAGCAGTTCTTC. This codes for CASRKLSGSNEQFF.

This clonotype was seen only a few times. The CDR3, as DNA: TGTGCCTCCCAACCGACTAGCGGGACCACAGATACGCAGTATTTT. Translating gives CASQPTSGTTDTQYF. The chain carries TRBV15 and TRBJ2-3; 11 bases align to TRBD2. Germline V gene sequence: CDR1 LNHNV, CDR2 YYDKDF (reference sequence). V lost 11 bases, J lost 2 bases, and 9 bases stayed unmatched. The CDR3 has 15 residues.

There are many counts of this clonotype. CDR3 protein: CSAYTSPGPDSPLHF. The CDR3 DNA reads TGCAGCGCGTACACTTCTCCGGGCCCGGATTCACCCCTCCACTTT. The chain links TRBV29-1 to TRBJ1-6; D remains ambiguous. CDR1 is SQVTM, CDR2 ANQGSEA, per germline. The CDR3 is 15 amino acids. V gave up 7 bases and J gave up 8 bases, with 21 bases separating them.

This clonotype was picked up a small number of times. This chain uses TRBV5-1 with TRBJ1-3; perhaps TRBD1 as D (5 bases). Germline V CDR1 and CDR2: SGHRS, YFSETQ. Trimming removed 1 base from V and 4 bases from J, with 12 bases in between. This CDR3 comprises 15 residues. CDR3: CASSLFGDPGNTIYF. Written as DNA, the CDR3 is TGCGCCAGCAGCTTGTTCGGGGACCCAGGAAACACCATATATTTT.

The chain recombines TRBV27 with TRBJ1-1, with TRBD1 identical over 12 bases. This CDR3 comprises 16 residues. The junction had 6 bases not matched to a gene; V was cut back by 6 bases and J by 1 base. Germline CDR1 reads MNHEY; CDR2 reads SMNVEV (reference sequence). The CDR3 spells CASSLKGQGANTEAFF. The CDR3 nucleotides are TGTGCCAGCAGCTTAAAGGGACAGGGGGCGAACACTGAAGCTTTCTTT.

This clonotype has just a few counts. The chain carries TRBV5-6 and TRBJ2-7; 7 positions agree with TRBD1. This CDR3 is built from 17 residues. V lost 3 bases and J lost 3; bases outside the gene matches: 15. From germline, CDR1 is SGHDT and CDR2 YYEEEE. The DNA of the CDR3 is TGTGCCAGCAGCTCTTTCTTGACAGGGCAGTTAAACTACGAGCAGTACTTC. This codes for CASSSFLTGQLNYEQYF.